The clone carrying this TCR beta chain was detected only a few times. The data derive from a study of beta chain features in type 1 diabetes. Germline CDR1 and CDR2: SGHRS and YFSETQ. Trimming removed 4 bases from V and 1 base from J, with 8 bases in between. The CDR3 has 13 residues. TCRB transcripts that were expressed got sequenced, as all of the isolated RNA had been reverse transcribed. For naive, central memory and regulatory T cell samples, reads averaged around 3.8 million. TCRdb keeps only in-frame clones here, not all; method: immunoSEQ multiplex PCR. The sample holds hundreds of thousands of clones; about 16% are singletons and the top ten take about 0.086%.

The rearrangement joins TRBV5-1 to TRBJ1-1, with unresolved D. This clonotype was sampled from a man in his late teens or twenties in good health. The specimen was naive CD4+ T cells from blood. The CDR3 here is CASSVNKNTEAFF. The CDR3 nucleotides are TGCGCCAGCAGCGTAAACAAGAACACTGAAGCTTTCTTT.